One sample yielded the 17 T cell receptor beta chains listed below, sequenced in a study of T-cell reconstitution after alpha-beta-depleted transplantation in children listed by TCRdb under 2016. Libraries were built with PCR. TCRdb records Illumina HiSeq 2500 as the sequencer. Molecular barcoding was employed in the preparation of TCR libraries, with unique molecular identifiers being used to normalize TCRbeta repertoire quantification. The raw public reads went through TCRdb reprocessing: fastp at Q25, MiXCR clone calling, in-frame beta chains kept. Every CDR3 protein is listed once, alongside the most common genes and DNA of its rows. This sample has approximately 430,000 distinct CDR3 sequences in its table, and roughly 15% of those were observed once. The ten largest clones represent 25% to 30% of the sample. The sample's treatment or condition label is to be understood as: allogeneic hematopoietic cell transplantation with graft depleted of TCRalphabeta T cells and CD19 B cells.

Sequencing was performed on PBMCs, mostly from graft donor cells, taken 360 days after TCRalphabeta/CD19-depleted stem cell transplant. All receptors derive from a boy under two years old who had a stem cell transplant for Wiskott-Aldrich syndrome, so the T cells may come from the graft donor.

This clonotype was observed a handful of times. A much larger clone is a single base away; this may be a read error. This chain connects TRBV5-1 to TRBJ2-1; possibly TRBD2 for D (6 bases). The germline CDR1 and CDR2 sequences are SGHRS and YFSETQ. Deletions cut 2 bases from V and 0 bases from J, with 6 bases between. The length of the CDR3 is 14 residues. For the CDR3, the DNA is TGCGCCAGCAGCTTCGGGGGCTCCTACAATGAGCAGTTCTTC. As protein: CASSFGGSYNEQFF.

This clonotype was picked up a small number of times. CDR3 loop: CASSLSGTGLGETQYF. The CDR3 nucleotides are TGTGCCAGCAGCCTTTCCGGGACAGGGCTAGGAGAGACCCAGTACTTC. This chain uses TRBV3-1 with TRBJ2-5, with TRBD1 matching over 9 bases. This CDR3 is 16 amino acids long. J lost 4 bases, V lost 4 bases, and 10 bases had no gene match. The germline CDR1 and CDR2 sequences are LGHDT and YNNKEL (reference sequence).

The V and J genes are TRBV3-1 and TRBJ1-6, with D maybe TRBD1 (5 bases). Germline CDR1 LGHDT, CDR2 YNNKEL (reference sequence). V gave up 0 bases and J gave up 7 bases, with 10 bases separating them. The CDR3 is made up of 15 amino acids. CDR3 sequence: CASSQDWGVNSPLHF. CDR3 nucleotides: TGTGCCAGCAGCCAAGATTGGGGGGTGAATTCACCCCTCCACTTT.

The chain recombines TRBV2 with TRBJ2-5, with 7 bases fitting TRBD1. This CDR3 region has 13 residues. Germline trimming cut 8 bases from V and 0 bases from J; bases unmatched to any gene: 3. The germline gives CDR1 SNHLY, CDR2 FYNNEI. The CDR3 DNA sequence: TGTGCCAGCGGGCAGGGGGACCAAGAGACCCAGTACTTC. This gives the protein CASGQGDQETQYF.

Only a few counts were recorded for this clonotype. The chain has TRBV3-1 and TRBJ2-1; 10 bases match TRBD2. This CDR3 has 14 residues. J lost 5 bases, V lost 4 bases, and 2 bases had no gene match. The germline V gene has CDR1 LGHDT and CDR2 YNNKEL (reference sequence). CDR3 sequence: CASSPTSGDNEQFF. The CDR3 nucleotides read TGTGCCAGCAGCCCCACTAGCGGGGACAATGAGCAGTTCTTC.

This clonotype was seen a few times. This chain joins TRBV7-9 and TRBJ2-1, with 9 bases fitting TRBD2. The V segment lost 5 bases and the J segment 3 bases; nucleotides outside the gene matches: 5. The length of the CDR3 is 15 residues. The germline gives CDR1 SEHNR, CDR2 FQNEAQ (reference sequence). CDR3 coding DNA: TGTGCCAGCAGCCACAGGACTAGCGACTACAATGAGCAGTTCTTC. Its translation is CASSHRTSDYNEQFF.

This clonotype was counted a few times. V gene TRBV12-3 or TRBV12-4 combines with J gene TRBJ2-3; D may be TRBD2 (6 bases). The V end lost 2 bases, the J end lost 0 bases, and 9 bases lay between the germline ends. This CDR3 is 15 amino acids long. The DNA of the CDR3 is TGTGCCAGCAGTTTATCGGGAGAAAGCACAGATACGCAGTATTTT. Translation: CASSLSGESTDTQYF.

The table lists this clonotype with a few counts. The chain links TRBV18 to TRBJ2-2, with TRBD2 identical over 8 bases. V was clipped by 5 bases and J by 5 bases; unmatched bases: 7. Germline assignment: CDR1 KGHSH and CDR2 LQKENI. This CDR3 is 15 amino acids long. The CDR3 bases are TGTGCCAGCTCAACCCAGCGGGGGAGGACCGGGGAGCTGTTTTTT. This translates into CASSTQRGRTGELFF.

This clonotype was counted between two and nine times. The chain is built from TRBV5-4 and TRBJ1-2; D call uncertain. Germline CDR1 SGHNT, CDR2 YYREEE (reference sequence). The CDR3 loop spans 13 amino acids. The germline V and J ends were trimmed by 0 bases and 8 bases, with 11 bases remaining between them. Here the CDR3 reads CASSLAGLMGYTF. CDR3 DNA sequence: TGTGCCAGCAGCTTGGCCGGGCTGATGGGCTACACCTTC.

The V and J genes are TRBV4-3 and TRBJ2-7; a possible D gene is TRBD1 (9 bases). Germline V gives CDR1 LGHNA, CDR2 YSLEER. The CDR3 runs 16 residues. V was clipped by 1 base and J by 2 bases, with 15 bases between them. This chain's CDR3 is CASSQAGGTGPYEQYF. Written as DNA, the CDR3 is TGCGCCAGCAGCCAAGCGGGGGGGACAGGGCCCTACGAGCAGTACTTC.

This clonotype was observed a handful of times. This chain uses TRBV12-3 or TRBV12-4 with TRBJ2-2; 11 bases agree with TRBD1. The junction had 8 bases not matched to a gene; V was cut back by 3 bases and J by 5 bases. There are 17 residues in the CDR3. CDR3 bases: TGTGCCAGCAGTTTCCTCGGGACAGGGGGTGTAACCGGGGAGCTGTTTTTT. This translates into CASSFLGTGGVTGELFF.

The CDR3 reads CASSLSIGQAVYEQYF. The CDR3, as DNA: TGTGCCAGCAGCTTATCAATAGGACAGGCTGTCTACGAGCAGTACTTC. The chain has TRBV7-6 and TRBJ2-7, with 7 nucleotides matching TRBD1. The CDR3 runs 16 residues. Germline CDR1 SGHVS, CDR2 FNYEAQ. V gave up 2 bases and J gave up 3 bases; unmatched junction bases: 10.

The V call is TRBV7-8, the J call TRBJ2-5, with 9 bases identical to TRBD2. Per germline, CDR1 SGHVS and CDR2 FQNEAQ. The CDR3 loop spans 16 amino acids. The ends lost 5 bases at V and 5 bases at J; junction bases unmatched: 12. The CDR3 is CASSPGVAGEGETQYF. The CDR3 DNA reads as TGTGCCAGCAGCCCAGGGGTAGCGGGAGAGGGGGAGACCCAGTACTTC.

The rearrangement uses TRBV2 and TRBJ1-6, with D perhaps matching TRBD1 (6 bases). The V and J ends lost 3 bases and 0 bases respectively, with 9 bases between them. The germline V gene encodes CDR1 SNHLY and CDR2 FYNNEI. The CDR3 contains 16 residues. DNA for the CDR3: TGTGCCAGCAGTGAGCAGGGGAGCTCCTATAATTCACCCCTCCACTTT. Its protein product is CASSEQGSSYNSPLHF.

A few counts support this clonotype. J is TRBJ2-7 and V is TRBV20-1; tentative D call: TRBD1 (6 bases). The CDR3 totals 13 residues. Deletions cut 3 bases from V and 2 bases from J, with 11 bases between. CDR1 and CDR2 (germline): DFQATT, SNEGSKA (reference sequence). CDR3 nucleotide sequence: TGCAGTGCTAGGAAGCGGACAGCCTACGAGCAGTACTTC. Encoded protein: CSARKRTAYEQYF.

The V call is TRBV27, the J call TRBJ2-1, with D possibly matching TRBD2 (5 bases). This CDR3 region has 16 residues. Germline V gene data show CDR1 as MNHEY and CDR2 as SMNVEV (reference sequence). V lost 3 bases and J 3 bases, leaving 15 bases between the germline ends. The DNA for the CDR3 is TGTGCCAGCAGTTTCCGGCACACGCGGGTCTACAATGAGCAGTTCTTC. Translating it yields CASSFRHTRVYNEQFF.

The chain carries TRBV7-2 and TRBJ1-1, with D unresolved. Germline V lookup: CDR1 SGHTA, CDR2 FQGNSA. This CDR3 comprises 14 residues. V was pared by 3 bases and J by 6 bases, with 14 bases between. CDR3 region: CASSFGDPGAEAFF. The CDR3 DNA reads TGTGCCAGCAGCTTCGGTGACCCCGGGGCTGAAGCTTTCTTT.